This TCR beta chain stems from a study of cytomegalovirus exposure and HLA in healthy donors. Germline V CDR1 and CDR2: MNHEY, SMNVEV (reference sequence). V was shortened by 5 bases and J by 4 bases, with 12 bases between the two germline ends. The CDR3 contains 14 residues. To note about this clone: Its antigen is still unknown.

TCRdb's table, derived via immunoSEQ multiplex PCR, lists solely in-frame clones and lacks some. The table records some 90,000 clones, roughly 97% of them present only once. Overall study findings and caveats: It was confirmed in vitro that a few of the CMV-associated chains were specific for CMV antigens. The investigators catalogued some 160 TCR beta chains as cytomegalovirus-associated. In the 120 or so validation repertoires, just under 95% of cluster scores exceeded 0, per a later analysis.

The V and J genes are TRBV27 and TRBJ2-1; D is ambiguous. The sequence derives from a man younger than 30 in good health and CMV-seronegative. The sample consisted of PBMCs. CDR3 sequence (DNA): TGTGCCAGCAGTACGGCCGGAGCATACAATGAGCAGTTCTTC. It yields the protein CASSTAGAYNEQFF.